Following are 6 T cell receptor beta chains from one sample sequenced in a study of blood T cell repertoires in COVID-19. TCRdb's copy holds only in-frame clones and misses some; the assay was immunoSEQ multiplex PCR. The sample has 100,000 to 150,000 clones, roughly 72% seen once. Material: peripheral blood. The receptors were sampled from a man in his 60s with acute or convalescent COVID-19.

This chain links TRBV29-1 with TRBJ1-1, with TRBD1 identical over 8 bases. Trimming at V came to 6 bases and at J to 6 bases, leaving 6 bases not matched to a gene. The CDR3 runs to 12 residues. CDR1 is SQVTM and CDR2 is ANQGSEA in the germline V gene. The CDR3, as DNA: TGCAGCGTCACAGGGGGAAGGGCTGAAGCTTTCTTT. Its translation is CSVTGGRAEAFF.

The gene calls are TRBV5-1 and TRBJ1-2; 9 bases line up with TRBD1. This CDR3 comprises 16 residues. V trimming: 3 bases; J trimming: 5 bases; junction bases outside the gene matches: 11. Germline V gives CDR1 SGHRS, CDR2 YFSETQ. CDR3 DNA sequence: TGCGCCAGCAGCTGGGACAGGGTCGAACAGGGATATGGCTACACCTTC. As protein: CASSWDRVEQGYGYTF.

V gene TRBV10-1 combines with J gene TRBJ1-6, with D hard to call. Germline assignment: CDR1 WNHNN and CDR2 SYGVQD (reference sequence). V was pared by 2 bases and J by 7 bases, with 9 bases between. CDR3 length: 14 amino acids. Here the CDR3 reads CASSEAIRNSPLHF. DNA of the CDR3: TGCGCCAGCAGTGAGGCTATACGGAATTCACCCCTCCACTTT.

This clone has a single count. The J gene is TRBJ2-3, the V gene TRBV19; D possibly corresponds to TRBD2 (6 bases). Trimming pared 4 bases from V and 8 bases from J, leaving 22 bases between. This CDR3 has 16 residues. Germline CDR1 is LNHDA and CDR2 is SQIVND (reference sequence). The CDR3 DNA follows: TGTGCCAGTAGTACTGAAAGGAGCGCTGGGGGAGGTACGCAGTATTTT. It encodes CASSTERSAGGGTQYF.

The DNA for the CDR3 is TGTGCCAGCAGCTTAGACCGGGACAGGGCGAACTATGGCTACACCTTC. Translating it yields CASSLDRDRANYGYTF. The rearrangement links TRBV7-9 to TRBJ1-2, with 9 bases that match TRBD1. Losses at the gene ends were 1 base for V and 2 bases for J; bases not matched to a gene: 5. Looked up from germline, CDR1 is SEHNR and CDR2 is FQNEAQ (reference sequence). There are 16 residues in the CDR3.

The chain is built from TRBV3-1 (or the pseudogene TRBV3-2) and TRBJ1-2; 8 bases map to TRBD1. The CDR3 loop spans 15 amino acids. The trim removed 4 bases at V and 4 bases at J, leaving 8 bases unmatched. CDR1 and CDR2 from the germline V gene are LGHDT and YNNKEL (reference sequence). The DNA for the CDR3 is TGTGCCAGCAGCCCAGGGGGCGGTAAGGCCTATGGCTACACCTTC. Amino acid sequence: CASSPGGGKAYGYTF.